Here is one TCR beta chain with its context. This clone was detected only once. Its recognized antigen is unknown. It has no much larger one-base neighbor in the sample; base qualities were not kept. The data are from a study of cytomegalovirus exposure and HLA in healthy donors (dated by TCRdb to about 2017). With regard to the full study: According to an earlier analysis of 587 of the donors, roughly 180 million T cells yielded roughly 110 million unique TCR beta sequences and approximately 280 Gb of sequence data. An early release covering 500 to 750 HLA-typed donors comprised roughly 300 gigabases of sequencing data and about 90 million unique TCR sequences. Of the roughly 390 genotyped donors, about 80% fell in the genetic ancestry cluster associated with self-reported Caucasian donors. The study aimed to test whether signatures of past pathogen exposure could be identified by cataloging public T cell receptors. The study profiled the T cell repertoires of 550 to 700 subjects by immunosequencing and related them to cytomegalovirus serostatus. Along with the 666-subject first cohort, a separate validation cohort of over a hundred different subjects was used. The study combined high-throughput TCR immunosequencing, statistical association of individual TCRs with disease status, and machine learning to predict cytomegalovirus infection status. To study patterns of TCR occurrence, a later analysis re-analyzed previously published TCR beta repertoires from just over 650 donors and added high-resolution HLA genotyping. Rather than using new phenotypic data, the later analysis identified candidate immune exposures from TCR beta sequences and from how often those sequences occurred across donors. An earlier analysis of 587 of the donors applied high-throughput TCR beta sequencing to assess whether each TCR beta V gene segment acted as functional or pseudogenic. Donor age, sex, ethnicity and CMV serostatus were collected together with the repertoire data. Genome-wide SNP genotypes for about 60% of the roughly 700 donors were used in a later genetic analysis, which treated that subset as a discovery cohort. Every repertoire in the discovery cohort had been generated on one and the same sequencing platform. Class I and class II HLA loci were covered by the typing at four-digit resolution. Typing coverage varied by locus: roughly 629-640 donors for A, B, C, DRB1 and DQB1; approximately 500 for DQA1; more than 600 for DPA1; around 490 for DPB1. Because of strong linkage in the cohort, 5 or 6 DR-DQ haplotypes were treated as single units for association and clustering. Across 398 genotyped donors of the cohort, an average of about 240,000 unique TCR beta nucleotide sequences per donor were sequenced, and roughly a sixth of those sequences were non-productive.

Here is what the overall study found, with its caveats: Most TCR sequences were observed very rarely across donors, whereas some public TCRs were present in many individuals. An association between a missense DCLRE1C variant and V-gene and J-gene trimming of TCR beta chains was found in a later genetic analysis and replicated in an independent cohort. A later analysis found that TCR association rates varied across HLA loci, with DRB1 alleles showing the most associated TCRs and HLA-C alleles the fewest. A few of the identified cytomegalovirus-associated TCR beta chains were confirmed in vitro to be specific for cytomegalovirus antigens. An earlier analysis of approximately 600 of the donors showed that most TCR beta V segments appeared in productive rearrangements either about 87% or about 30% of the time, which broadly matched IMGT annotations. HLA typing was unavailable for some donors at each locus, so association tests used only the typed subset. A total of 150 to 200 TCR beta chains were listed by the study as associated with cytomegalovirus. In a later analysis, most CMV-associated TCR beta chains were found to appear HLA-restricted, with HLA associations seemingly driven largely by CMV exposure. A further reported finding was that TCR beta sequences accurately predicted the HLA-A and HLA-B alleles for most subjects in the first cohort. A cluster of highly shared sequence variants was judged likely to represent a technical artifact of the sequencing pipeline. Because the 87-base-pair reads could not distinguish some IMGT-functional V segments, including TRBV6-2 and TRBV6-3, those segments were excluded. For the cohort, immune exposure information was limited to CMV serostatus. Linkage disequilibrium might explain the correlated functional status among segregating V segments, but an unknown experimental factor could not be excluded. Compared with equally common non-associated chains, HLA-associated TCR beta chains in a later analysis were more clonally expanded and had lower generation probabilities. It was suggested by the authors that the approach could potentially be generalized to other disease states and immunological phenotypes. When HLA alleles, especially DR and DQ, strongly co-occurred, TCR associations were difficult to assign to individual alleles. Specific HLA alleles were associated with roughly 17,000 TCR beta sequences at a false discovery rate of 0.05 in a later analysis. A later analysis reported that several top co-occurrence clusters appeared linked to parvovirus B19, influenza, CMV and Epstein-Barr virus. In a later genetic analysis, fewer N-insertions in productive TCRs were reported among donors in an Asian-associated ancestry cluster than the approximately 630-donor mean. The presence/absence analyses assumed that sequencing depth was roughly uniform across donors, and that assumption may not be true. In both the original and validation cohorts, the classifier was reported to diagnose cytomegalovirus status with high specificity and sensitivity. Because counts were too low, some 16 rarely observed V segments, including chromosome 9 orphons, were excluded from the earlier analysis of 587 of the donors. In this cohort, only TCR beta chains were sequenced, and detectable features were limited by the absence of alpha or paired-chain data.

Library construction relied on the immunoSEQ multiplex PCR assay. A mixture of 60 forward primers for TCR Vbeta segments and 13 reverse primers for TCR Jbeta segments was used in the multiplex PCR. A multiplex PCR assay on genomic DNA amplified the CDR3 region of rearranged TCR beta genes. The amplified TCR beta libraries were sequenced on the Illumina HiSeq System as 87-base-pair reads. In the source study's methods: A later analysis tallied around 80 million unique TCR beta chains across the 700 or so repertoires, and around 12 million of those chains were shared by two or more donors. To remove PCR and sequencing errors, raw reads were error-corrected and collapsed into unique sequences using a nearest-neighbor algorithm that merged closely related sequences. V, D and J gene segments were assigned by aligning CDR3 sequences to IMGT reference sequences. For a sequence to be retained, a match of at least six nucleotides was required to both a V gene segment and a J gene segment. Rearrangements were classified as productive when the CDR3 lacked stop codons and remained in frame with V and J, and all other rearrangements were classified as non-productive. Following IMGT convention, CDR3 was defined as the stretch from the second conserved V-encoded cysteine up to the conserved J-encoded phenylalanine. The earlier analysis of around 640 of the donors excluded sequences that lacked an unambiguous match to a single V gene segment. An earlier analysis of about 600 of the donors called V segments functional above 56.7% productive rearrangements and segregating when the between-donor standard deviation exceeded 5%. A statistical classification framework was developed to diagnose cytomegalovirus status using the catalog of TCR beta chain sequences. V and J gene assignment, in a later analysis, came from comparing TCR nucleotide sequences with IMGT/GENE-DB human TR gene sequences. A later analysis assigned CDR3 sequences and most-parsimonious VDJ recombination scenarios with the TCRdist pipeline. In a later analysis, each TCR beta chain was defined by its CDR3 amino acid sequence together with its V-gene family, and reads lacking a unique V-gene family were excluded. In a later analysis, 500 to 650 highly shared, low-generation-probability nucleotide sequences were removed to address suspected cross-contamination and a sequencing artifact. For each public chain, a later analysis derived a clonal expansion index from normalized ranks of inferred template counts within each repertoire. In a later analysis, generation probabilities were computed using a VDJ recombination model fitted to out-of-frame rearrangements, and the results were checked against IGoR. In a later analysis, TCR-TCR, TCR-HLA and TCR-CMV co-occurrence was scored with hypergeometric tests, and a repertoire-size bias correction was applied to TCR pairs. False discovery rates were estimated in a later analysis by permuting HLA or CMV assignments 20 times. A later analysis grouped co-occurring TCRs with DBSCAN, adding TCRdist sequence similarity when clustering within HLA-allele-positive subsets. Repertoires with fewer than 30,000 or more than 120,000 public chains were left out of co-occurrence clustering, as were five repertoires with anomalous nucleotide sharing. TCRdb carries this immuneACCESS record with in-frame sequences only. Its versions omit some clonotypes, under half of them owing to an unresolved V gene in the studies checked, with the rest unexplained. V, J and clone size are taken as reported in that table, and D and trimming were inferred from the DNA itself. Recorded for this sample are more than 80,000 clones; about 75% of them occurred a single time. The ten largest clones take up approximately 2.8% of the sample.

The cohort was made up of about 670 healthy bone marrow donors. At the time of sampling, all cohort members were nominally healthy, though unrecorded immune exposures were likely present. The donor tested CMV seropositive and was one of the 289 seropositive cohort members. Each donor provided a peripheral blood sample, and peripheral blood mononuclear cells were used for TCR beta sequencing. The Qiagen DNeasy Blood Extraction Kit was used to extract genomic DNA from the blood cell samples. From cysteine to phenylalanine, the CDR3 is 17 amino acids long. Just CDR3 DNA is preserved here, 51 bases in frame from base 1. From a lookup of the germline V gene (reference sequence), CDR1 and CDR2 are MNHEY and SMNVEV. The V end gives up 3 bases and the J end 6 bases, leaving 12 bases in the junction not matched to a gene.

Specimen: PBMCs. The receptor was derived from a male donor in good health and CMV-seropositive. The chain links TRBV27 with TRBJ2-1, with 9 central nucleotides matching TRBD1. Read as DNA, the sequence is TGTGCCAGCAGTTTTATCTCGTGGGACAGGGCCAGCAATGAGCAGTTCTTC. Its amino acids are CASSFISWDRASNEQFF.